Below are 30 T cell receptor beta chains sequenced from a single sample in a study of monozygotic twins with cystic fibrosis. The assay was immunoSEQ multiplex PCR, and TCRdb's table has in-frame clones only and misses some. This sample has 11,000 to 15,000 clones, with roughly 98% found just once. Sequences were obtained from blood. These receptor sequences come from a girl aged 2 to 10 with cystic fibrosis.

V and J are TRBV6-1 and TRBJ2-1; 11 bases line up with TRBD2. With V trimmed by 2 bases and J by 4 bases, 1 base remained unmatched. This CDR3 comprises 15 residues. From germline, CDR1 is MNHNS and CDR2 SASEGT. Written as DNA, the CDR3 is TGTGCCAGCAGTGAAAGACTAGCGGGGTACAATGAGCAGTTCTTC. Protein product: CASSERLAGYNEQFF.

The genes are TRBV10-3 and TRBJ2-2; D not certain. The germline V gene encodes CDR1 ENHRY and CDR2 SYGVKD. There are 16 residues in the CDR3. V lost 4 bases and J lost 2, with 14 bases in between. Here the CDR3 DNA reads TGTGCCATCAGTGCAAGCCTTACCTTTAACACCGGGGAGCTGTTTTTT. It encodes CAISASLTFNTGELFF.

This clone was seen just once. The CDR3 bases are TGTGCCAGCAGCGTATCCCGGGATTCGAACATTCAGTACTTC. This codes for CASSVSRDSNIQYF. The gene calls are TRBV9 and TRBJ2-4, with a tentative D call TRBD2 (5 bases). The germline gives CDR1 SGDLS, CDR2 YYNGEE. There are 14 residues in the CDR3. V was trimmed by 1 base and J by 7 bases, leaving 12 bases between them.

The chain is built from TRBV10-3 and TRBJ2-3, with 9 bases that match TRBD1. The CDR3 length is 13 residues. Germline CDR1 reads ENHRY; CDR2 reads SYGVKD. J was trimmed by 3 bases and V by 9 bases; bases with no gene match: 4. The CDR3 DNA sequence: TGTGCCATACAGGGGGCTAGGACAGATACGCAGTATTTT. Its protein product is CAIQGARTDTQYF.

This clone has just a few counts. The V gene is TRBV5-1, the J gene TRBJ2-1, with a weak D call TRBD1 (5 bases). Between the trimmed V and J ends, which lost 4 bases and 0 bases, there was a span of 14 bases. The CDR3 has 16 residues. CDR1 and CDR2 from the germline V gene are SGHRS and YFSETQ. The CDR3 loop is CASSLRTFSSYNEQFF. DNA of the CDR3: TGCGCCAGCAGCCTTAGGACATTTAGCTCCTACAATGAGCAGTTCTTC.

The rearrangement uses TRBV5-4 and TRBJ2-1; 12 nucleotides agree with TRBD1. CDR1 is SGHNT and CDR2 is YYREEE in the germline V gene (reference sequence). The CDR3 covers 14 residues. V lost 4 bases to trimming and J lost 10 bases; unmatched junction nucleotides: 6. The CDR3 sequence is CASSARDRGQEQFF. The CDR3 nucleotides read TGTGCCAGCAGCGCCCGGGACAGGGGGCAAGAGCAGTTCTTC.

This sequence joins TRBV19 and TRBJ1-2; a possible D gene is TRBD1 (5 bases). The V gene lost 9 bases and the J gene lost 6 bases, with 17 bases spanning the gap. CDR1 is LNHDA and CDR2 is SQIVND in the germline V gene (reference sequence). The CDR3 spans 13 residues. CDR3 bases: TGTGCCAGAGAAGGCAGGGTAAGCGATGGCTACACCTTC. It is translated as CAREGRVSDGYTF.

The V gene is TRBV4-3, the J gene TRBJ2-1, with 7 bases lining up with TRBD1. V gave up 1 base and J gave up 6 bases; unmatched junction bases: 6. CDR1 and CDR2 (germline): LGHNA, YSLEER. This CDR3 is built from 15 residues. CDR3 nucleotide sequence: TGCGCCAGCAGCCAAGGTCGACAGGGCGGCAATGAGCAGTTCTTC. Protein product: CASSQGRQGGNEQFF.

The chain employs TRBV4-1 and TRBJ2-3; D perhaps matches TRBD2 (6 bases). CDR1 and CDR2 from the germline V gene are MGHRA and YSYEKL. CDR3 length equals 17 residues. Between the trimmed V and J ends, which lost 0 bases and 1 base, there was a span of 14 bases. The CDR3 reads CASSQDGGSRGTDTQYF. In DNA, the CDR3 is TGCGCCAGCAGCCAAGATGGGGGGAGTCGTGGCACAGATACGCAGTATTTT.

The V call is TRBV5-4, the J call TRBJ1-1, with D maybe TRBD1 (5 bases). Germline V gives CDR1 SGHNT, CDR2 YYREEE (reference sequence). CDR3 length: 13 amino acids. Trimming removed 4 bases at V and 5 bases at J, with 12 bases between. The CDR3 here is CASSLPRGTEAFF. CDR3 nucleotide sequence: TGTGCCAGCAGCCTGCCTAGGGGAACTGAAGCTTTCTTT.

J is TRBJ1-2 and V is TRBV7-2; no firm D call. The germline gives CDR1 SGHTA, CDR2 FQGNSA. The CDR3 contains 16 residues. Trimming stripped 2 bases from V and 5 bases from J, with 18 bases between. The DNA of the CDR3 is TGTGCCAGCAGCTTATCCGAGTTTACTCGAGCTTATGGCTACACCTTC. Residues: CASSLSEFTRAYGYTF.

The chain links TRBV4-2 to TRBJ2-3; no reliable D call. V lost 0 bases to trimming and J lost 0 bases, with 13 bases between them. Germline V CDR1 and CDR2: LGHNA, YNFKEQ. This CDR3 is built from 17 residues. The CDR3 is CASSQDSLAASTDTQYF. CDR3 sequence (DNA): TGTGCCAGCAGCCAAGATTCACTCGCGGCCAGCACAGATACGCAGTATTTT.

V and J are TRBV6-5 and TRBJ1-4; 8 nucleotides match TRBD1. The CDR3 is made up of 16 amino acids. V dropped 0 bases and J dropped 5; count of bases not matched to a gene: 5. Per germline, CDR1 MNHEY and CDR2 SVGAGI. CDR3 sequence: CASSYSGDRLNEKLFF. Here the CDR3 DNA reads TGTGCCAGCAGTTACTCGGGGGACAGGTTAAATGAAAAACTGTTTTTT.

V gene TRBV18 combines with J gene TRBJ1-2, with 7 bases matching TRBD1. The CDR3 extends over 13 amino acids. J was trimmed by 3 bases and V by 3 bases; bases with no gene match: 1. The germline gives CDR1 KGHSH, CDR2 LQKENI. CDR3 sequence reads: CASSPDRDYGYTF. CDR3 in DNA: TGTGCCAGCTCACCCGACAGGGACTATGGCTACACCTTC.

The table lists this clone with a count of one. The chain is built from TRBV7-6 and TRBJ2-3, with 11 bases identical to TRBD2. The germline CDR1 and CDR2 sequences are SGHVS and FNYEAQ. The CDR3 runs to 15 residues. The V segment lost 5 bases and the J segment 5 bases; nucleotides outside the gene matches: 6. Written as DNA, the CDR3 is TGTGCCAGCAGCAAGACTAGCGGGGTCTTAGATACGCAGTATTTT. As protein: CASSKTSGVLDTQYF. The whole variable domain, filled in from reference TRBV7-6 and TRBJ2-3, reads GAGVSQSPRYKVTKRGQDVALRCDPISGHVSLYWYRQALGQGPEFLTYFNYEAQQDKSGLPNDRFSAERPEGSISTLTIQRTEQRDSAMYRCASSKTSGVLDTQYFGPGTRLTVL.

This clone was seen once. The rearrangement links TRBV5-1 to TRBJ1-2; no firm D call. V lost 5 bases, J lost 8 bases, and 16 bases lay in between. CDR1 SGHRS and CDR2 YFSETQ come from the germline V gene. The CDR3 loop spans 13 amino acids. The CDR3 here is CASSIGSTKGYTF. The CDR3 nucleotides read TGCGCCAGCAGTATCGGGTCTACTAAAGGCTACACCTTC.

This rearrangement joins TRBV5-1 to TRBJ2-2, with D perhaps assigned TRBD1 or TRBD2 (6 bases each). Trimming removed 0 bases from V and 3 bases from J, with 18 bases in between. The CDR3 is 18 amino acids. Per germline, CDR1 SGHRS and CDR2 YFSETQ. CDR3 sequence: CASSLERGGRVDTGELFF. The DNA for the CDR3 is TGCGCCAGCAGCTTGGAGCGTGGGGGGCGCGTGGACACCGGGGAGCTGTTTTTT.

J is TRBJ1-2 and V is TRBV30; no definite D call. The CDR3 length is 16 residues. In germline, CDR1 is GTSNPN, CDR2 SVGIG (reference sequence). Trimming cost V 0 bases and J 2 bases, with 16 bases left between them. CDR3 in DNA: TGTGCCTGGAGTGTCCATCGGCAGGCCGGGAACTATGGCTACACCTTC. Residues: CAWSVHRQAGNYGYTF.

The chain is built from TRBV19 and TRBJ2-2; unclear D gene. CDR3 size: 14 residues. Germline CDR1 is LNHDA and CDR2 is SQIVND (reference sequence). The V and J ends lost 1 base and 6 bases respectively, with 9 bases between them. As DNA, the CDR3 is TGTGCCAGTAGTATAGGCCCAGACCCCGGGGAGCTGTTTTTT. This codes for CASSIGPDPGELFF.

V gene TRBV5-1 combines with J gene TRBJ2-3; no clear D gene. This CDR3 is built from 15 residues. V was cut by 4 bases and J by 2 bases, with 14 bases left in between. CDR1 SGHRS and CDR2 YFSETQ come from the germline V gene. The CDR3, as DNA: TGCGCCAGCAGCCTGGTAGGGCAGTACACAGATACGCAGTATTTT. Residues: CASSLVGQYTDTQYF.

The V gene is TRBV6-5, the J gene TRBJ2-2; D gene uncertain. Germline CDR1 is MNHEY and CDR2 is SVGAGI. The V end lost 0 bases, the J end lost 7 bases, and 15 bases lay between the germline ends. The CDR3 contains 16 residues. The CDR3 here is CASSYSTNELSGELFF. CDR3 coding DNA: TGTGCCAGCAGTTACTCAACTAACGAATTGAGCGGGGAGCTGTTTTTT.

CDR3 protein: CASSPHREDQPQHF. CDR3 sequence (DNA): TGTGCCAGCAGCCCGCACAGGGAGGATCAGCCCCAGCATTTT. This chain links TRBV7-8 with TRBJ1-5; D is perhaps TRBD1 (6 bases). Germline CDR1 SGHVS, CDR2 FQNEAQ. The V gene lost 5 bases and the J gene lost 5 bases, with 13 bases spanning the gap. The CDR3 sequence is 14 residues long.

The chain couples TRBV6-6 to TRBJ1-1; D call uncertain. Trimming stripped 4 bases from V and 3 bases from J, with 18 bases between. Germline V gives CDR1 MNHNY, CDR2 SVGAGI (reference sequence). The CDR3 is 16 amino acids. CDR3 residues: CASSSPLVILDTEAFF. For the CDR3, the DNA is TGTGCCAGCAGTTCCCCCTTAGTCATCCTAGACACTGAAGCTTTCTTT.

This chain links TRBV7-2 with TRBJ1-1, with D unclear. Germline assignment: CDR1 SGHTA and CDR2 FQGNSA. Trimming took 1 base from V and 2 from J, leaving 11 bases between them. This CDR3 comprises 15 residues. Here the CDR3 reads CASSLESGLNTEAFF. Here the CDR3 DNA reads TGTGCCAGCAGCTTAGAGTCTGGGTTAAACACTGAAGCTTTCTTT.

The J gene is TRBJ1-1, the V gene TRBV2; 11 nucleotides match TRBD1. Germline loops: CDR1 SNHLY, CDR2 FYNNEI. This CDR3 spans 16 amino acids. The V gene end was trimmed by 2 bases and the J gene end by 1 base; junction bases not matched to a gene: 3. CDR3 amino acids: CASSERTGGANTEAFF. The CDR3 DNA sequence: TGTGCCAGCAGTGAAAGGACAGGGGGCGCGAACACTGAAGCTTTCTTT.

V gene TRBV18 combines with J gene TRBJ2-7; 10 positions agree with TRBD2. Germline CDR1 and CDR2: KGHSH and LQKENI. The trim removed 1 base at V and 2 bases at J, leaving 8 bases unmatched. This CDR3 region has 17 residues. CDR3 in DNA: TGTGCCAGCTCACCACTACCCCCACTAGCGGGACCCTACGAGCAGTACTTC. Protein: CASSPLPPLAGPYEQYF. The variable domain in full, with the rest retrieved from reference TRBV18 and TRBJ2-7, is NAGVMQNPRHLVRRRGQEARLRCSPMKGHSHVYWYRQLPEEGLKFMVYLQKENIIDESGMPKERFSAEFPKEGPSILRIQQVVRGDSAAYFCASSPLPPLAGPYEQYFGPGTRLTVT.

The genes are TRBV19 and TRBJ1-1; no firm D call. The CDR3 contains 15 residues. Trimming shortened V by 6 bases and J by 1 base, and 15 bases separated the two germline ends. Germline values: CDR1 LNHDA, CDR2 SQIVND (reference sequence). CDR3 residues: CASRTYWEGNTEAFF. In nucleotides, the CDR3 is TGTGCCAGTAGAACCTATTGGGAAGGGAACACTGAAGCTTTCTTT.

The chain uses TRBV29-1 and TRBJ2-7; D might be TRBD2 (6 bases). From germline, CDR1 is SQVTM and CDR2 ANQGSEA. V was trimmed by 4 bases and J by 2 bases, leaving 21 bases between them. The CDR3 sequence is 16 residues long. CDR3: CSVVGYGERVTYEQYF. CDR3 bases: TGCAGCGTTGTGGGCTACGGTGAGCGGGTCACCTACGAGCAGTACTTC.

V and J are TRBV2 and TRBJ1-1; D not resolved. Germline V lookup: CDR1 SNHLY, CDR2 FYNNEI. V lost 4 bases to trimming and J lost 7 bases, with 13 bases between them. This CDR3 region has 13 residues. CDR3: CASSAIQTSEAFF. The CDR3 region has the DNA TGTGCCAGCAGTGCTATCCAAACGAGTGAAGCTTTCTTT.

The chain has TRBV4-1 and TRBJ2-1, with a weak D call TRBD2 (6 bases). Trimming took 0 bases from V and 9 from J, leaving 21 bases between them. CDR1 and CDR2 (germline): MGHRA, YSYEKL. The CDR3 contains 17 residues. The CDR3 DNA sequence: TGCGCCAGCAGCCAAGATCCCGCGGGGTACCCTATCGGTGAGCAGTTCTTC. It codes for CASSQDPAGYPIGEQFF.